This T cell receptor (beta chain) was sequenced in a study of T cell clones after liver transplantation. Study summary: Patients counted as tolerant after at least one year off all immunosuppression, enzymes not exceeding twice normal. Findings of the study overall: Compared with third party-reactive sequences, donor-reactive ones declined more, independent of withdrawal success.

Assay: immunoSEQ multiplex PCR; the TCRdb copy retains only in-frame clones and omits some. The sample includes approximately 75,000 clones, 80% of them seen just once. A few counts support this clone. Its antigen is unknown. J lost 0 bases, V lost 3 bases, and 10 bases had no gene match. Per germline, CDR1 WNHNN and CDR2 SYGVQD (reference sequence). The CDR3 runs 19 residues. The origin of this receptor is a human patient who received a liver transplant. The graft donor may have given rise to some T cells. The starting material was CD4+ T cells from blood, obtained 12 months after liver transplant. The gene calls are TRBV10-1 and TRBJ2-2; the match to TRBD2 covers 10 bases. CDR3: CASSDILAGEEANTGELFF. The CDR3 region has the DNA TGCGCCAGCAGTGACATCCTAGCGGGAGAGGAGGCGAACACCGGGGAGCTGTTTTTT.